The 27 T cell receptor beta chains reported below all come from one sample, sequenced in a study of blood T cell repertoires in COVID-19 (TCRdb year 2020). The library relied on the immunoSEQ multiplex PCR assay. TCRdb's version of the immuneACCESS table is confined to in-frame rearrangements and falls short of the full clone set. An unresolved V gene accounts for under half of the shortfall where checked; the remainder is of unknown origin. The sample table shows tens of thousands of clones, and around 90% are seen once. Approximately 9% of the sample lies in the top ten. Sequencing was performed on peripheral blood. The receptors shown here come from a human donor with active COVID-19. The donor label of this sample is uncertain.

The chain links TRBV5-4 to TRBJ2-3; 14 bases map to TRBD2. Germline V CDR1 and CDR2: SGHNT, YYREEE (reference sequence). The J segment lost 0 bases and the V segment lost 2 bases, leaving 8 bases of the junction unmatched. The CDR3 loop spans 19 amino acids. The CDR3 reads CASSFEGLAGGYSTDTQYF. CDR3 coding DNA: TGTGCCAGCAGCTTTGAAGGACTAGCGGGAGGATATAGCACAGATACGCAGTATTTT.

This sequence joins TRBV11-3 and TRBJ2-1; tentatively, D is TRBD1 (6 bases). Germline CDR1 is SGHNT and CDR2 is YENEEA. Trimming removed 7 bases at V and 6 bases at J, with 10 bases between. The CDR3 consists of 12 residues. The DNA for the CDR3 is TGTGCCAGCACACGAGGGGGCAATGAGCAGTTCTTC. Amino acids: CASTRGGNEQFF.

The chain has TRBV9 and TRBJ2-1; D unclear. V shed 1 base and J shed 5 bases, with 13 bases lying between them. Germline CDR1 reads SGDLS; CDR2 reads YYNGEE. The CDR3 covers 15 residues. The CDR3 is CASSVFSFWDNEQFF. The CDR3 DNA reads TGTGCCAGCAGCGTATTTAGCTTTTGGGACAATGAGCAGTTCTTC.

The count of this clone is one. This chain joins TRBV20-1 and TRBJ1-2; D unclear. From germline, CDR1 is DFQATT and CDR2 SNEGSKA (reference sequence). V lost 4 bases, J lost 8 bases, and 11 bases lay in between. CDR3 length: 11 amino acids. CDR3 amino acids: CSAMRLEGYTF. The CDR3 nucleotides are TGCAGTGCTATGAGGTTGGAAGGCTACACCTTC.

The gene calls are TRBV18 and TRBJ2-7; the match to TRBD2 covers 9 bases. Germline V gives CDR1 KGHSH, CDR2 LQKENI. This CDR3 contains 15 residues. J gave up 3 bases and V 2 bases, and 5 bases lay outside the gene matches. The CDR3 sequence is CASSPRVAGVYEQYF. CDR3 in DNA: TGTGCCAGCTCACCAAGGGTAGCGGGGGTCTACGAGCAGTACTTC.

This chain uses TRBV6-2 or TRBV6-3 with TRBJ2-7, with no clear D. Trimming stripped 6 bases from V and 4 bases from J, with 7 bases between. The CDR3 runs to 11 residues. The V gene's germline CDR1 is MNHEY and CDR2 SVGEGT. DNA for the CDR3: TGTGCCAGCAGCTTCAAATACGAGCAGTACTTC. Its translation is CASSFKYEQYF.

The chain is built from TRBV19 and TRBJ2-1; tentatively, D is TRBD2 (5 bases). This CDR3 contains 15 residues. The ends were cut back, 1 base at V and 5 bases at J, with 12 bases in the middle. Germline V gives CDR1 LNHDA, CDR2 SQIVND (reference sequence). CDR3 protein: CASSIGPGLNNEQFF. The DNA for the CDR3 is TGTGCCAGTAGTATAGGACCAGGACTGAACAATGAGCAGTTCTTC.

The V gene is TRBV18, the J gene TRBJ1-5; a weak D match, TRBD1 (6 bases). Trimming took off 3 bases at V and 1 base at J, with 10 bases between the two ends. The CDR3 spans 15 residues. Per germline, CDR1 KGHSH and CDR2 LQKENI. The CDR3 reads CASSPGQHSNQPQHF. The CDR3 region has the DNA TGTGCCAGCTCACCCGGACAGCACAGCAATCAGCCCCAGCATTTT.

The chain combines TRBV9 with TRBJ2-3; D is unresolved. Per the germline V gene, CDR1 is SGDLS and CDR2 is YYNGEE. The CDR3 is made up of 12 amino acids. V was shortened by 0 bases and J by 6 bases, with 5 bases between the two germline ends. CDR3 nucleotides: TGTGCCAGCAGCGTAGTCGGGGATACGCAGTATTTT. Translated: CASSVVGDTQYF.

This chain's CDR3 is CAASTSGSVHVGKTQYF. The CDR3 DNA reads TGTGCCGCATCGACTAGCGGGAGCGTCCACGTGGGAAAGACCCAGTACTTC. The chain combines TRBV24-1 with TRBJ2-5, with 12 bases matching TRBD2. The germline CDR1 and CDR2 sequences are KGHDR and SFDVKD. The CDR3 spans 17 residues. The V segment lost 12 bases and the J segment 6 bases; nucleotides outside the gene matches: 19.

The J gene is TRBJ2-7, the V gene TRBV28; D ambiguous. The CDR3 totals 11 residues. The germline CDR1 and CDR2 sequences are MDHEN and SYDVKM. V lost 6 bases to trimming and J lost 3 bases, with 6 bases between them. Written as DNA, the CDR3 is TGTGCCAGCAGGGCCCTCTACGAGCAGTACTTC. It is translated as CASRALYEQYF.

This clone was seen only a few times. This chain connects TRBV19 to TRBJ1-5; no definite D call. The germline V and J ends were trimmed by 6 bases and 4 bases, with 13 bases remaining between them. Germline CDR1 LNHDA, CDR2 SQIVND (reference sequence). The CDR3 contains 14 residues. Here the CDR3 DNA reads TGTGCCAGTAGCGTCCCCAGGAATAATCAGCCCCAGCATTTT. It yields the protein CASSVPRNNQPQHF.

This chain links TRBV10-3 with TRBJ2-1, with 13 bases identical to TRBD2. This CDR3 contains 15 residues. The V gene's germline CDR1 is ENHRY and CDR2 SYGVKD. Losses at the gene ends were 4 bases for V and 6 bases for J; bases not matched to a gene: 3. The CDR3 is CAISGGLAGFNEQFF. In DNA form, the CDR3 reads TGTGCCATCAGTGGGGGACTAGCGGGATTCAATGAGCAGTTCTTC.

The chain has TRBV5-4 and TRBJ2-2, with a weak D call TRBD2 (5 bases). Looked up from germline, CDR1 is SGHNT and CDR2 is YYREEE (reference sequence). Trimming removed 0 bases at V and 4 bases at J, with 10 bases between. This CDR3 region has 15 residues. CDR3 nucleotide sequence: TGTGCCAGCAGCTTGGAGGCTGGAGGCACCGGGGAGCTGTTTTTT. Translated: CASSLEAGGTGELFF.

The chain joins TRBV7-9 to TRBJ2-1; D is perhaps TRBD2 (5 bases). CDR1 and CDR2 (germline): SEHNR, FQNEAQ (reference sequence). The CDR3 is 15 amino acids. Trimming shortened V by 5 bases and J by 0 bases, and 11 bases separated the two germline ends. This CDR3 is CASSRRSDSYNEQFF. CDR3 bases: TGTGCCAGCAGCAGACGTAGCGACTCCTACAATGAGCAGTTCTTC.

The gene calls are TRBV4-3 and TRBJ1-2, with 10 bases matching TRBD1. The V segment lost 3 bases and the J segment 4 bases; nucleotides outside the gene matches: 5. The germline V gene encodes CDR1 LGHNA and CDR2 YSLEER. This CDR3 has 15 residues. The CDR3 coding sequence is TGCGCCAGCAGCCACGAAAGGACAGGGGGCTATGGCTACACCTTC. This encodes CASSHERTGGYGYTF.

The J gene is TRBJ2-7, the V gene TRBV27; 11 positions match TRBD1. V dropped 5 bases and J dropped 3; count of bases not matched to a gene: 9. This CDR3 region has 16 residues. Germline CDR1 MNHEY, CDR2 SMNVEV (reference sequence). The CDR3 nucleotides read TGTGCCAGCAGTCCCTCGAGGACAGGGGGCATCTACGAGCAGTACTTC. Its translation: CASSPSRTGGIYEQYF.

The V call is TRBV2, the J call TRBJ2-5, with 7 bases matching TRBD1. V was pared by 2 bases and J by 3 bases, with 3 bases of the junction left unmatched. The CDR3 contains 14 residues. Germline CDR1 is SNHLY and CDR2 is FYNNEI. The CDR3 region has the DNA TGTGCCAGCAGTGAATTAGGGACAGAAGAGACCCAGTACTTC. It is translated as CASSELGTEETQYF.

The chain uses TRBV11-3 and TRBJ2-4; maybe TRBD1 (6 bases). This CDR3 comprises 15 residues. Trimming cost V 5 bases and J 2 bases, with 13 bases left between them. Germline lookup yields CDR1 SGHNT and CDR2 YENEEA. This CDR3 reads CASSANQGPKNIQYF. The CDR3 region has the DNA TGTGCCAGCAGCGCCAACCAGGGGCCCAAAAACATTCAGTACTTC. The whole variable domain, remainder taken from reference TRBV11-3 and TRBJ2-4, is EAGVVQSPRYKIIEKKQPVAFWCNPISGHNTLYWYLQNLGQGPELLIRYENEEAVDDSQLPKDRFSAERLKGVDSTLKIQPAELGDSAVYLCASSANQGPKNIQYFGAGTRLSVL.

J is TRBJ1-2 and V is TRBV5-4, with D perhaps TRBD1 (5 bases). The CDR3 runs to 15 residues. The germline V and J ends were trimmed by 0 bases and 8 bases, with 17 bases remaining between them. In germline, CDR1 is SGHNT, CDR2 YYREEE (reference sequence). CDR3 amino acids: CASSLASGRHEGYTF. In DNA, the CDR3 is TGTGCCAGCAGCTTGGCGTCAGGGAGGCATGAAGGCTACACCTTC. The full variable domain, with the rest looked up from reference TRBV5-4 and TRBJ1-2, is ETGVTQSPTHLIKTRGQQVTLRCSSQSGHNTVSWYQQALGQGPQFIFQYYREEENGRGNFPPRFSGLQFPNYSSELNVNALELDDSALYLCASSLASGRHEGYTFGSGTRLTVV.

This clone was seen a few times. Here the CDR3 DNA reads TGTGCCAGCAGCTACGGGATTTCCTACGAGCAGTACTTC. It yields the protein CASSYGISYEQYF. The chain couples TRBV7-8 to TRBJ2-7; possibly TRBD2 for D (5 bases). V dropped 4 bases and J dropped 1 base, with 8 bases sitting between them. The CDR3 runs to 13 residues. Germline values: CDR1 SGHVS, CDR2 FQNEAQ.

The V call is TRBV4-1, the J call TRBJ1-3, with TRBD1 matching 9 bases. The V segment lost 4 bases and the J segment 8 bases; nucleotides outside the gene matches: 9. The CDR3 loop spans 15 amino acids. From germline, CDR1 is MGHRA and CDR2 YSYEKL. The CDR3 nucleotides read TGCGCCAGCAGCCTGGGACAGGGTGAAATGGACACCATATATTTT. Protein product: CASSLGQGEMDTIYF.

The J gene is TRBJ2-2, the V gene TRBV6-5; 7 bases map to TRBD2. Trimming cost V 6 bases and J 5 bases; bases outside gene matches: 9. There are 15 residues in the CDR3. The germline V gene encodes CDR1 MNHEY and CDR2 SVGAGI. In DNA, the CDR3 is TGTGCCAGCAGCCACCGGACGGGAGGTACCGGGGAGCTGTTTTTT. Its protein is CASSHRTGGTGELFF.

CDR3 region: CASSPPPGTGQPQHF. The DNA of the CDR3 is TGTGCCAGCAGTCCCCCCCCGGGAACGGGTCAGCCCCAGCATTTT. The V gene is TRBV28, the J gene TRBJ1-5; D is unresolved. This CDR3 has 15 residues. The V and J ends lost 5 bases and 6 bases respectively, with 17 bases between them. Germline V lookup: CDR1 MDHEN, CDR2 SYDVKM.

This clone is medium-sized by share. This sequence joins TRBV4-2 and TRBJ2-7; 8 bases agree with TRBD2. V shed 4 bases, J shed 1 base, and the junction held 6 bases outside the gene matches. The CDR3 contains 15 residues. Germline loops: CDR1 LGHNA, CDR2 YNFKEQ. Written as DNA, the CDR3 is TGTGCCAGCAGCCCGGCGGCGGGGGGATCCTACGAGCAGTACTTC. Translation gives CASSPAAGGSYEQYF.

This clone was detected once. The V gene is TRBV7-3, the J gene TRBJ2-3; 13 bases fit TRBD2. This CDR3 is built from 15 residues. Germline V gene sequence: CDR1 SGHTA, CDR2 FQGTGA. Trimming took 5 bases from V and 8 from J; bases not matched to a gene: 7. The CDR3 DNA reads as TGTGCCAGCAGCCCCCCAGGACTAGCGGGAGTTACGCAGTATTTT. Its protein is CASSPPGLAGVTQYF.

V and J are TRBV28 and TRBJ1-1; 7 nucleotides match TRBD1. Per the germline V gene, CDR1 is MDHEN and CDR2 is SYDVKM. After removal of 8 bases from V and 3 bases from J, the junction contained 6 bases not matched to a gene. CDR3 length equals 13 residues. The CDR3 DNA sequence: TGTGCCAGCCAGGGACAGCCCCACACTGAAGCTTTCTTT. Amino acids: CASQGQPHTEAFF.